The 15 T cell receptor beta chains given below trace back to one sample, sequenced in a study of graft-versus-host responses after intestinal transplantation. Assay: immunoSEQ multiplex PCR; the TCRdb copy retains only in-frame clones and omits some. Altogether about 38,000 clones are present, roughly four fifths being singletons, with the ten largest covering roughly 3.4%. The source material was PBMCs, sampled about 1,000 days after transplant. The receptors were sampled from a human patient who received an intestinal transplant, so some T cells may come from the graft donor.

The chain recombines TRBV4-2 with TRBJ2-7; D assignment may be TRBD1 or TRBD2 (5 bases each). The CDR3 is 15 residues long. Trimming took 0 bases from V and 0 from J, leaving 9 bases between them. Looked up from germline, CDR1 is LGHNA and CDR2 is YNFKEQ. CDR3: CASSQDKGSSYEQYF. CDR3 nucleotides: TGTGCCAGCAGCCAAGATAAGGGGAGCTCCTACGAGCAGTACTTC.

This clone was picked up a small number of times. The chain joins TRBV11-3 to TRBJ2-7; perhaps TRBD2 as D (6 bases). The CDR3 is 14 amino acids. Germline V lookup: CDR1 SGHNT, CDR2 YENEEA. V lost 5 bases to trimming and J lost 6 bases, with 17 bases between them. This CDR3 reads CASSTGTWRVEQYF. CDR3 sequence (DNA): TGTGCCAGCAGCACCGGGACTTGGAGGGTCGAGCAGTACTTC.

This clone was counted between two and nine times. This chain connects TRBV4-2 to TRBJ2-3; D possibly corresponds to TRBD2 (6 bases). Germline V gene lookup returns CDR1 LGHNA and CDR2 YNFKEQ. V lost 1 base and J 1 base, leaving 12 bases between the germline ends. This CDR3 contains 16 residues. In DNA form, the CDR3 reads TGTGCCAGCAGCCAAGGTTCTAGCGAGCGCACAGATACGCAGTATTTT. Its protein product is CASSQGSSERTDTQYF.

The chain has TRBV19 and TRBJ1-3; no clear D gene. There are 15 residues in the CDR3. The germline V gene has CDR1 LNHDA and CDR2 SQIVND (reference sequence). V was trimmed by 4 bases and J by 2 bases, leaving 12 bases between them. CDR3 sequence reads: CASSKFGLPGNTIYF. The CDR3 nucleotides are TGTGCCAGTAGTAAGTTCGGACTTCCTGGAAACACCATATATTTT.

V and J are TRBV11-2 and TRBJ2-7, with TRBD1 matching 7 bases. The V gene's germline CDR1 is SGHAT and CDR2 FQNNGV. The CDR3 is made up of 15 amino acids. Trimming removed 5 bases from V and 5 bases from J; junction bases left unmatched: 12. The chain's CDR3 is CASSHPTGERDEQYF. The DNA for the CDR3 is TGTGCCAGCAGCCACCCAACAGGGGAAAGGGACGAGCAGTACTTC.

This rearrangement joins TRBV30 to TRBJ2-3; D is unclear. Germline V gene sequence: CDR1 GTSNPN, CDR2 SVGIG (reference sequence). There are 15 residues in the CDR3. The V gene lost 1 base and the J gene lost 0 bases, with 11 bases spanning the gap. Here the CDR3 reads CAWSGGGLSTDTQYF. In DNA, the CDR3 is TGTGCCTGGAGTGGAGGCGGTTTAAGCACAGATACGCAGTATTTT.

This clone was observed a few times. CDR3 amino acids: CATLGAGGAYEQYF. For the CDR3, the DNA is TGTGCCACCCTCGGGGCCGGGGGGGCCTACGAGCAGTACTTC. The chain joins TRBV10-3 to TRBJ2-7, with 8 bases matching TRBD2. CDR3 length: 14 residues. V shed 10 bases and J 2 bases; nucleotides not matched to a gene: 10. Germline V gene data show CDR1 as ENHRY and CDR2 as SYGVKD.

The chain combines TRBV10-3 with TRBJ2-1, with 8 nucleotides matching TRBD1. Per germline, CDR1 ENHRY and CDR2 SYGVKD. Unmatched junction bases numbered 6, after V lost 9 bases and J lost 5 bases. The CDR3 runs to 13 residues. For the CDR3, the DNA is TGTGCCATAGGGACAGGTTTGGACAATGAGCAGTTCTTC. Protein product: CAIGTGLDNEQFF.

The chain joins TRBV5-1 to TRBJ2-5; D is unclear. The CDR3 length is 15 residues. Deletions cut 4 bases from V and 1 base from J, with 14 bases between. Germline V gene data show CDR1 as SGHRS and CDR2 as YFSETQ. As DNA, the CDR3 is TGCGCCAGCAGCCAGAGTACGGTTCCCCAAGAGACCCAGTACTTC. This translates into CASSQSTVPQETQYF. The variable domain in full, completed from reference TRBV5-1 and TRBJ2-5, reads KAGVTQTPRYLIKTRGQQVTLSCSPISGHRSVSWYQQTPGQGLQFLFEYFSETQRNKGNFPGRFSGRQFSNSRSEMNVSTLELGDSALYLCASSQSTVPQETQYFGPGTRLLVL.

The chain couples TRBV5-1 to TRBJ2-7, with a tentative D call TRBD1 (5 bases). Between the trimmed V and J ends, which lost 0 bases and 0 bases, there was a span of 7 bases. The germline V gene encodes CDR1 SGHRS and CDR2 YFSETQ. This CDR3 spans 14 amino acids. DNA for the CDR3: TGCGCCAGCAGCTTGGAGGGGCCCTCCTACGAGCAGTACTTC. Its protein is CASSLEGPSYEQYF.

The chain has TRBV13 and TRBJ2-5; TRBD1 matches 9 bases. Germline values: CDR1 PRHDT, CDR2 FYEKMQ (reference sequence). The length of the CDR3 is 16 residues. J was trimmed by 4 bases and V by 5 bases; bases with no gene match: 11. The CDR3 loop is CASSPAQGAIGETQYF. The CDR3 nucleotides read TGTGCCAGCAGCCCGGCACAGGGGGCGATTGGAGAGACCCAGTACTTC.

This clone has more than one count but fewer than ten. The rearrangement links TRBV2 to TRBJ2-2; possibly TRBD1 for D (6 bases). V was shortened by 6 bases and J by 5 bases, with 10 bases between the two germline ends. The germline CDR1 and CDR2 sequences are SNHLY and FYNNEI. The CDR3 totals 13 residues. CDR3 region: CASSFQGTGELFF. The CDR3 DNA reads TGTGCCAGCAGCTTTCAGGGGACCGGGGAGCTGTTTTTT.

The genes are TRBV9 and TRBJ1-4; maybe TRBD1 (5 bases). The CDR3 contains 14 residues. The germline V gene encodes CDR1 SGDLS and CDR2 YYNGEE. V lost 0 bases and J 2 bases, leaving 5 bases between the germline ends. The CDR3 here is CASSVDRTNEKLFF. As DNA, the CDR3 is TGTGCCAGCAGCGTAGACAGGACTAATGAAAAACTGTTTTTT.

As for this clone: This CDR3 is also generated by other DNA sequences in the sample. J is TRBJ2-7 and V is TRBV28, with D tentatively TRBD1 (5 bases). V lost 2 bases and J lost 4, with 12 bases in between. There are 14 residues in the CDR3. Germline V gene lookup returns CDR1 MDHEN and CDR2 SYDVKM. This CDR3 is CASSLRQGRYEQYF. CDR3 nucleotide sequence: TGTGCCAGCAGTTTACGGCAGGGAAGGTACGAGCAGTACTTC.

The sample holds one count of this clone. This rearrangement joins TRBV5-1 to TRBJ2-7; maybe TRBD2 (6 bases). With 2 bases removed from V and 2 bases from J, the gap between germline ends came to 23 bases. This CDR3 comprises 18 residues. CDR1 and CDR2 (germline): SGHRS, YFSETQ. The CDR3, as DNA: TGCGCCAGCAGCTTAGAGGCCCGGGGAGGAGGGTTTACCTACGAGCAGTACTTC. Its translation is CASSLEARGGGFTYEQYF. Using reference TRBV5-1 and TRBJ2-7 for the parts outside the CDR3, the full variable domain is KAGVTQTPRYLIKTRGQQVTLSCSPISGHRSVSWYQQTPGQGLQFLFEYFSETQRNKGNFPGRFSGRQFSNSRSEMNVSTLELGDSALYLCASSLEARGGGFTYEQYFGPGTRLTVT.